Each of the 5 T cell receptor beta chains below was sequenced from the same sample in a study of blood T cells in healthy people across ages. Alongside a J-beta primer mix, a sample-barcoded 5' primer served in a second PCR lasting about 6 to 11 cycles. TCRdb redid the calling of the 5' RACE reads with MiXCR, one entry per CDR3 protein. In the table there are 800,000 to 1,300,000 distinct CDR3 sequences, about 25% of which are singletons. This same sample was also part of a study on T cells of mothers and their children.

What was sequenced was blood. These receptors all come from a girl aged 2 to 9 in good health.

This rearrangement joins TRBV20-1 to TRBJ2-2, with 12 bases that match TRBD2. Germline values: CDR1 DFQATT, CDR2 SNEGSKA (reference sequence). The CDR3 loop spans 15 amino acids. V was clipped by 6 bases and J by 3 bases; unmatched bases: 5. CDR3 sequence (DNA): TGCAGTGCCAAGCTAGCGGGAGGGGACACCGGGGAGCTGTTTTTT. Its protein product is CSAKLAGGDTGELFF.

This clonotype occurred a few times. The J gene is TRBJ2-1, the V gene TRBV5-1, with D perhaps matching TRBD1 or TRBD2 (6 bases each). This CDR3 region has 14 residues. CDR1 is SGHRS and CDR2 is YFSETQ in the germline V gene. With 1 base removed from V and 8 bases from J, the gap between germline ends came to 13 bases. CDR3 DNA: TGCGCCAGCAGCTTGATCCAACGGGGGCATGAGCAGTTCTTC. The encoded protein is CASSLIQRGHEQFF.

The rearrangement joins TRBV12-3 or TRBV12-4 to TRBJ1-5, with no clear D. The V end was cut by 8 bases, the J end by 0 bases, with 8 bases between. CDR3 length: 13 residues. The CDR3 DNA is TGTGCCAGCGGGCAGATTAGCAATCAGCCCCAGCATTTT. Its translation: CASGQISNQPQHF.

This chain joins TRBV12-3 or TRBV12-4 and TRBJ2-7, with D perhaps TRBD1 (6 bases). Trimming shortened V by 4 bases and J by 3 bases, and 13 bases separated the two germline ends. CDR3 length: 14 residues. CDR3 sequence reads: CASSWSTGHYEQYF. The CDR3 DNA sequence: TGTGCCAGCAGTTGGTCGACAGGACACTACGAGCAGTACTTC.

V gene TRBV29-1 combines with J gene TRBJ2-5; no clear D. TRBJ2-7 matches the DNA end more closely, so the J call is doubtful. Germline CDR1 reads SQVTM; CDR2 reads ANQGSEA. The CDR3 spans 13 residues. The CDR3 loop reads CSVKGPGYYEQYF. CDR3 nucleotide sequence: TGCAGCGTCAAGGGCCCAGGTTACTACGAGCAGTACTTC.